Listed below are T cell receptor beta chains from one sample, sequenced in a study of post-analysis software for immune sequencing data. TCRdb processed the PCR reads anew with MiXCR; each CDR3 protein has one entry. The table lists roughly 700,000 distinct CDR3 sequences, 30% of them singletons. The sequencing input was blood. These receptors originate from a girl between 10 and 17 years old with multiple sclerosis. Both conserved end residues are part of each CDR3. D genes are given only for firm matches. Some rows mark clone size as missing; the rest say once, few, many or name a class of expanded clone.

v_call	d_call	clone_size	j_call	cdr3_aa	cdr3_nt
TRBV4-2	.	few	TRBJ1-1	CASSQDLDRHTEAFF	TGTGCCAGCAGCCAAGATCTGGACAGACACACTGAAGCTTTCTTT
TRBV28	.	few	TRBJ2-5	CASSHAPTRVEEWTQYF	TGTGCCAGCAGTCACGCGCCCACCCGGGTTGAGGAATGGACCCAGTACTTC
TRBV20-1	TRBD2	few	TRBJ2-3	CSVKKATSGRTDTQYF	TGCAGTGTTAAGAAAGCCACTAGCGGGAGAACAGATACGCAGTATTTT
TRBV28	.	many	TRBJ2-3	CASSSSWGEGRDTQYF	TGTGCCAGCAGTTCGTCATGGGGGGAAGGGAGAGATACGCAGTATTTT
TRBV28	.	.	TRBJ2-6	CASSLPGFNSGANVLTF	TGTGCCAGCAGTTTACCAGGATTTAACTCTGGGGCCAACGTCCTGACTTTC
TRBV10-2	.	many	TRBJ2-1	CAIAPRTPGEQFF	TGCGCCATAGCCCCCAGAACCCCCGGTGAGCAGTTCTTC
TRBV20-1	.	many	TRBJ2-1	CSAKRDFSYNEQFF	TGCAGTGCCAAGAGGGACTTCTCCTACAATGAGCAGTTCTTC
TRBV29-1	.	few	TRBJ1-5	CSVGTGQGSNQPQHF	TGCAGCGTGGGGACCGGCCAGGGCAGCAATCAGCCCCAGCATTTT
TRBV20-1	.	few	TRBJ2-1	CSARWDSAYNEQFF	TGCAGTGCTAGGTGGGACTCAGCGTACAATGAGCAGTTCTTC
TRBV7-9	.	.	TRBJ1-4	CASSYDLPGLKEKLFF	TGTGCCAGCAGCTACGATCTACCCGGCCTTAAAGAAAAACTGTTTTTT
TRBV29-1	TRBD2	.	TRBJ2-1	CSVAKGTSGRGEQFF	TGCAGCGTCGCCAAAGGGACTAGCGGCAGAGGGGAGCAGTTCTTC
TRBV11-2	TRBD2	.	TRBJ2-7	CASDGLAGVSSGYF	TGTGCCAGCGATGGGCTAGCGGGTGTTTCCTCGGGGTACTTC
TRBV7-9	.	few	TRBJ2-7	CASSPPDGPSYEQYF	TGTGCCAGCAGCCCGCCGGATGGCCCCTCCTACGAGCAGTACTTC
TRBV6-2/TRBV6-3	.	.	TRBJ1-2	CASSNPPGGYTF	TGTGCCAGCAGTAACCCCCCTGGCGGCTACACCTTC
TRBV7-2	.	.	TRBJ2-6	CASSSYRQTSSGANVLTF	TGTGCCAGCAGCTCCTATAGACAGACTTCCTCTGGGGCCAACGTCCTGACTTTC
TRBV12-5	.	.	TRBJ2-7	CASAMGGAYEQYF	TGTGCTAGTGCCATGGGGGGGGCATACGAGCAGTACTTC
TRBV12-3/TRBV12-4	.	few	TRBJ1-2	CATARVGGVGGYTF	TGTGCCACCGCTAGGGTGGGGGGTGTTGGAGGCTACACCTTC
TRBV20-1	.	few	TRBJ2-3	CSAPAGRTDTQYF	TGCAGTGCTCCCGCGGGCAGGACAGATACGCAGTATTTT
TRBV7-9	TRBD1	.	TRBJ2-1	CASSPGQGSHNEQFF	TGTGCCAGCAGCCCTGGACAGGGCTCCCACAATGAGCAGTTCTTC
TRBV7-9	.	.	TRBJ1-4	CASSPIAASTNEKLFF	TGTGCCAGCAGCCCTATCGCGGCCTCAACTAATGAAAAACTGTTTTTT
TRBV5-1	.	.	TRBJ2-2	CASSLVGDGELFF	TGCGCCAGCAGCTTGGTGGGGGACGGGGAGCTGTTTTTT
TRBV28	.	.	TRBJ1-1	CASTPGAVNTEAFF	TGTGCCAGCACCCCCGGAGCGGTGAACACTGAAGCTTTCTTT
TRBV27	TRBD2	.	TRBJ2-1	CASSNGAGGPNEQFF	TGTGCCAGCAGTAACGGAGCGGGGGGGCCTAATGAGCAGTTCTTC
TRBV12-3/TRBV12-4	TRBD2	many	TRBJ2-5	CASKGTMETQYF	TGTGCCAGCAAGGGGACTATGGAGACCCAGTACTTC
TRBV28	.	.	TRBJ2-6	CAIEGHSGANVLTF	TGTGCGATTGAGGGTCACTCTGGGGCCAACGTCCTGACTTTC
TRBV7-2	.	.	TRBJ1-2	CASSLDGTVVRGYTF	TGTGCCAGCAGCTTAGACGGGACTGTGGTCCGCGGCTACACCTTC
TRBV5-6	TRBD2	many	TRBJ2-7	CASSLAGDLNEQYF	TGTGCCAGCAGCCTAGCGGGAGATCTCAACGAGCAGTACTTC
TRBV7-2	.	.	TRBJ2-5	CASSLSNREQYF	TGTGCCAGCAGCTTATCGAATAGGGAGCAGTACTTC
TRBV29-1	TRBD1	.	TRBJ1-2	CSVIRDRGGYTF	TGCAGCGTCATCCGGGACAGGGGTGGCTACACCTTC
TRBV4-1	TRBD1	.	TRBJ1-3	CASSQGRDRADSGNTIYF	TGCGCCAGCAGCCAAGGAAGGGACAGGGCGGACTCTGGAAACACCATATATTTT
TRBV12-3/TRBV12-4	.	few	TRBJ2-3	CASSYNRGTDTQYF	TGTGCCAGCTCCTACAACAGGGGCACAGATACGCAGTATTTT
TRBV5-6	.	few	TRBJ2-7	CASSLVPGASSEQYF	TGTGCCAGCAGCTTGGTGCCGGGGGCTTCCTCCGAGCAGTACTTC
TRBV19	.	once	TRBJ1-5	CASSIRLGATRVEPQHF	TGTGCCAGTAGTATCCGGCTGGGGGCAACTCGGGTTGAACCCCAGCATTTT
TRBV4-1	.	.	TRBJ1-2	CASSRGAEQTNYGYTF	TGCGCCAGCAGCCGGGGGGCGGAACAGACTAACTATGGCTACACCTTC
TRBV24-1	TRBD1	.	TRBJ2-3	CATSAGGLGTDTQYF	TGTGCCACCAGCGCAGGGGGCTTAGGCACAGATACGCAGTATTTT
TRBV20-1	TRBD2	few	TRBJ2-7	CSARVLAGGLNYEQYF	TGCAGTGCTAGAGTACTAGCGGGAGGGTTGAACTACGAGCAGTACTTC
TRBV4-1	.	few	TRBJ1-4	CASSQDREKLFF	TGCGCCAGCAGCCAAGATAGAGAAAAACTGTTTTTT
TRBV6-2/TRBV6-3	TRBD2	.	TRBJ2-1	CASNELATSLGGEQFF	TGTGCCAGCAACGAACTAGCGACTAGTCTGGGTGGTGAGCAGTTCTTC
TRBV10-3	.	.	TRBJ2-2	CAITPEGFAGELFF	TGTGCCATCACCCCAGAGGGATTTGCCGGGGAGCTGTTTTTT
TRBV5-1	.	.	TRBJ2-3	CASSFPGHTDTQYF	TGCGCCAGCAGCTTCCCAGGGCATACAGATACGCAGTATTTT
TRBV4-3	.	many	TRBJ2-1	CASSEGTADYNEQFF	TGCGCCAGCAGCGAAGGGACGGCCGACTACAATGAGCAGTTCTTC
TRBV15	.	.	TRBJ2-7	CATSGKYF	TGTGCCACCAGCGGCAAGTACTTC
TRBV5-5	.	.	TRBJ1-1	CASSLRVVANTEAFF	TGTGCCAGCAGCTTGAGAGTTGTCGCTAACACTGAAGCTTTCTTT
TRBV28	.	few	TRBJ2-7	CASSLSSSFSYEQYF	TGTGCCAGCAGTTTATCATCCTCCTTCTCCTACGAGCAGTACTTC
TRBV7-2	.	.	TRBJ2-3	CASSFRGESTDTQYF	TGTGCCAGCAGCTTTCGCGGGGAGAGCACAGATACGCAGTATTTT
TRBV5-6	.	.	TRBJ2-7	CASSFGRGLHYEQYF	TGTGCCAGCAGCTTTGGACGGGGGCTTCACTACGAGCAGTACTTC
TRBV5-4	.	few	TRBJ2-5	CASSLDPLKETQYF	TGTGCCAGCAGCTTGGACCCCCTGAAGGAGACCCAGTACTTC
TRBV12-3/TRBV12-4	.	.	TRBJ2-6	CASSLWVGGSGANVLTF	TGTGCCAGCAGTTTATGGGTAGGCGGGTCTGGGGCCAACGTCCTGACTTTC
TRBV20-1	TRBD2	few	TRBJ2-5	CSATPSSGMGETQYF	TGCAGTGCCACCCCGTCTAGCGGGATGGGAGAGACCCAGTACTTC
TRBV6-1	TRBD1	many	TRBJ2-7	CASTQDRGPREQYF	TGTGCCAGCACCCAAGACAGGGGGCCTCGGGAGCAGTACTTC
TRBV20-1	TRBD2	many	TRBJ2-7	CRAGGSGFYEQYF	TGCAGGGCGGGCGGGAGTGGTTTCTACGAGCAGTACTTC
TRBV5-1	.	few	TRBJ2-5	CASGAGWGQKETQYF	TGCGCCAGCGGAGCCGGTTGGGGTCAAAAAGAGACCCAGTACTTC
TRBV4-3	TRBD1	.	TRBJ1-1	CASSALLRGSNTEAFF	TGCGCCAGCAGCGCCCTCCTCAGGGGGTCGAACACTGAAGCTTTCTTT
TRBV20-1	.	.	TRBJ2-1	CSATRGQRNEQFF	TGCAGTGCTACAAGAGGACAGCGGAATGAGCAGTTCTTC
TRBV6-6	.	few	TRBJ2-7	CASSYVPREQYF	TGTGCCAGCAGTTACGTCCCGCGGGAGCAGTACTTC